The 11 T cell receptor beta chains presented below share a single source sample, sequenced in a study of vaccination effects on CD4 cells after COVID-19. Their antigens are not known. Only in-frame clones appear in the TCRdb table, and some are missing; sequencing was by immunoSEQ multiplex PCR. The table records 35,000 to 40,000 clones, around 66% of them present only once. Expansion of antigen-specific CD4+ T cells with viral peptide pools was carried out by the ViraFEST assay before sequencing. With 10 to 11 days of culture completed, CD4+ T cells were isolated. According to the study, vaccine recipients showed no prior SARS-CoV-2 infection and negative nucleocapsid antibodies. The sample in question was CD4+ T cells from PBMCs cultured with HCoV-OC43 spike peptides, obtained before COVID-19 vaccination. The subset: HCoV-OC43 spike overlapping peptide pool stimulation. These receptors originate from a human donor who received a COVID-19 vaccine.

The gene calls are TRBV12-3 or TRBV12-4 and TRBJ2-5; D remains ambiguous. The length of the CDR3 is 12 residues. The V end was cut by 3 bases, the J end by 3 bases, with 5 bases between. CDR3 amino acids: CASSLRKETQYF. DNA of the CDR3: TGTGCCAGCAGTTTGAGGAAAGAGACCCAGTACTTC.

J is TRBJ2-5 and V is TRBV6-1; D tentatively reads TRBD1 or TRBD2 (5 bases each). With 0 bases removed from V and 1 base from J, the gap between germline ends came to 12 bases. The V gene's germline CDR1 is MNHNS and CDR2 SASEGT. The CDR3 sequence is 16 residues long. The CDR3 DNA sequence: TGTGCCAGCAGTGAAGCGCTCTTTGGGGGCCAAGAGACCCAGTACTTC. Amino acids: CASSEALFGGQETQYF.

J is TRBJ2-1 and V is TRBV27, with D perhaps TRBD1 (6 bases). CDR1 is MNHEY and CDR2 is SMNVEV in the germline V gene (reference sequence). Trimming took 4 bases from V and 1 from J, leaving 11 bases between them. The CDR3 consists of 15 residues. The CDR3 coding sequence is TGTGCCAGCAGTTCTTGGGGGACATCCTACAATGAGCAGTTCTTC. It is translated as CASSSWGTSYNEQFF.

There are a few counts of this clone. The chain carries TRBV7-2 and TRBJ2-2; weak D call: TRBD2 (6 bases). The CDR3 has 16 residues. The germline V gene has CDR1 SGHTA and CDR2 FQGNSA. V lost 5 bases and J 1 base, leaving 14 bases between the germline ends. The CDR3 reads CASSVFGGGNTGELFF. CDR3 in DNA: TGTGCCAGCAGCGTGTTTGGGGGAGGGAACACCGGGGAGCTGTTTTTT.

The genes are TRBV29-1 and TRBJ1-4, with D perhaps matching TRBD1 (6 bases). Trimming took off 6 bases at V and 8 bases at J, with 10 bases between the two ends. Germline CDR1 and CDR2: SQVTM and ANQGSEA. The CDR3 is 11 residues long. The CDR3 loop is CSVDTGEKLFF. The CDR3 DNA follows: TGCAGCGTAGACACAGGGGAAAAACTGTTTTTT.

The chain uses TRBV3-1 (or the pseudogene TRBV3-2) and TRBJ1-6; TRBD1 might be the D (6 bases). Germline CDR1 and CDR2: LGHDT and YNNKEL (reference sequence). Trimming took 4 bases from V and 6 from J, leaving 13 bases between them. The CDR3 loop spans 15 amino acids. The CDR3 region has the DNA TGTGCCAGCAGCCCGAGCGGGGGGCCTAATTCACCCCTCCACTTT. Its translation is CASSPSGGPNSPLHF.

This chain links TRBV11-2 with TRBJ2-4; 8 positions match TRBD1. V gave up 8 bases and J gave up 9 bases; unmatched junction bases: 6. The CDR3 runs 12 residues. Germline CDR1 is SGHAT and CDR2 is FQNNGV. The CDR3 protein is CASGPGQGIQYF. DNA of the CDR3: TGTGCCAGCGGCCCAGGACAGGGCATTCAGTACTTC. Based on the CDR3 plus reference TRBV11-2 and TRBJ2-4, the full variable domain is EAGVAQSPRYKIIEKRQSVAFWCNPISGHATLYWYQQILGQGPKLLIQFQNNGVVDDSQLPKDRFSAERLKGVDSTLKIQPAKLEDSAVYLCASGPGQGIQYFGAGTRLSVL.

This clone was observed a few times. The chain uses TRBV12-5 and TRBJ2-7, with D hard to call. Between the trimmed V and J ends, which lost 5 bases and 4 bases, there was a span of 6 bases. The CDR3 is made up of 11 amino acids. Germline V CDR1 and CDR2: LGHNT, FRNRAP. The CDR3 protein is CASGANYEQYF. CDR3 coding DNA: TGTGCTAGTGGTGCAAATTACGAGCAGTACTTC.

The genes are TRBV11-2 and TRBJ1-1; D call uncertain. V shed 5 bases and J shed 0 bases, with 10 bases lying between them. The CDR3 spans 14 residues. The V gene's germline CDR1 is SGHAT and CDR2 FQNNGV. The CDR3 bases are TGTGCCAGCAGCCCAAGCTCAGTGAACACTGAAGCTTTCTTT. The encoded protein is CASSPSSVNTEAFF.

This chain uses TRBV5-8 with TRBJ1-2; D is unclear. CDR1 is SGHTS and CDR2 is YDEGEE in the germline V gene. The CDR3 is made up of 12 amino acids. With 1 base removed from V and 6 bases from J, the gap between germline ends came to 7 bases. The CDR3 loop reads CASSLQENGYTF. The DNA of the CDR3 is TGTGCCAGCAGCTTGCAAGAGAATGGCTACACCTTC.

V and J are TRBV6-1 and TRBJ1-1, with D tentatively TRBD1 (6 bases). Trimming left V 2 bases short and J 0 bases short, with 10 bases between. This CDR3 spans 15 amino acids. Germline V gene sequence: CDR1 MNHNS, CDR2 SASEGT. CDR3 nucleotide sequence: TGTGCCAGCAGTGAACAAGGGGGAATGAACACTGAAGCTTTCTTT. It encodes CASSEQGGMNTEAFF.